This T cell receptor beta chain was identified in a study of blood T cell repertoires in COVID-19. For the study at large: Nucleic acid was either cDNA or gDNA, and it came from T cells, B-cell-depleted T cells, or PBMCs.

The data were produced by immunoSEQ multiplex PCR, yet TCRdb's version contains in-frame clones alone and is incomplete. The profile shows some 200,000 clones, about 86% of them singletons. With V trimmed by 5 bases and J by 7 bases, 3 bases remained unmatched. The length of the CDR3 is 14 residues. Germline values: CDR1 SEHNR, CDR2 FQNEAQ (reference sequence). This clone was seen more than once but under ten times. The receptor comes from a woman aged 60 to 75 with acute or convalescent COVID-19. The sample consisted of peripheral blood. V and J are TRBV7-9 and TRBJ1-6; 9 nucleotides align to TRBD1. CDR3 in amino acids: CASSDRGKNSPLHF. In DNA, the CDR3 is TGTGCCAGCAGCGACAGGGGGAAGAATTCACCCCTCCACTTT. The full variable domain, rest sourced from reference TRBV7-9 and TRBJ1-6, is DTGVSQNPRHKITKRGQNVTFRCDPISEHNRLYWYRQTLGQGPEFLTYFQNEAQLEKSRLLSDRFSAERPKGSFSTLEIQRTEQGDSAMYLCASSDRGKNSPLHFGNGTRLTVT.